The 9 T cell receptor beta chains given below trace back to one sample, sequenced in a study of blood T cell repertoires in COVID-19. The protocol was immunoSEQ multiplex PCR, while the TCRdb copy is restricted to in-frame clones and leaves out a portion. The repertoire holds some 200,000 clones, with approximately 90% as singletons. Input material: peripheral blood. Receptors were obtained from a man aged 50 to 60 with acute or convalescent COVID-19.

The CDR3 DNA is TGCGCCAGCAGACCTCGGACGGAGGCCTCCTACGAGCAGTACTTC. Translating gives CASRPRTEASYEQYF. The chain combines TRBV5-1 with TRBJ2-7; possibly TRBD2 for D (5 bases). V was shortened by 5 bases and J by 0 bases, with 15 bases between the two germline ends. This CDR3 has 15 residues. Looked up from germline, CDR1 is SGHRS and CDR2 is YFSETQ.

V usage is TRBV9 and J usage is TRBJ2-2; 7 bases map to TRBD1. The CDR3 extends over 15 amino acids. Germline V lookup: CDR1 SGDLS, CDR2 YYNGEE. The junction had 3 bases not matched to a gene; V was cut back by 1 base and J by 3 bases. CDR3 DNA: TGTGCCAGCAGCGTAAGCAGGGGGTACACCGGGGAGCTGTTTTTT. This codes for CASSVSRGYTGELFF. Supplemented by reference TRBV9 and TRBJ2-2, the full variable domain reads DSGVTQTPKHLITATGQRVTLRCSPRSGDLSVYWYQQSLDQGLQFLIQYYNGEERAKGNILERFSAQQFPDLHSELNLSSLELGDSALYFCASSVSRGYTGELFFGEGSRLTVL.

This sequence joins TRBV7-2 and TRBJ1-5; 9 bases fit TRBD1. The J segment lost 6 bases and the V segment lost 5 bases, leaving 2 bases of the junction unmatched. The CDR3 is made up of 13 amino acids. From germline, CDR1 is SGHTA and CDR2 FQGNSA. CDR3 DNA: TGTGCCAGCAGCCCACAGGGGGCTCAGCCCCAGCATTTT. Amino acids: CASSPQGAQPQHF.

As concerns this clone: Other DNA variants within this sample encode the same CDR3. CDR3 in amino acids: CASSQRGGYEQYF. In nucleotides, the CDR3 is TGTGCCAGCAGCCAAAGGGGGGGGTACGAGCAGTACTTC. V gene TRBV3-1 (or the pseudogene TRBV3-2) combines with J gene TRBJ2-7; maybe TRBD2 (7 bases). The germline V gene has CDR1 LGHDT and CDR2 YNNKEL (reference sequence). The V end was cut by 2 bases, the J end by 4 bases, with 9 bases between. The CDR3 is 13 residues long.

In the case of this clone: Other DNA sequences within the sample encode an identical CDR3. V usage is TRBV18 and J usage is TRBJ1-2; 8 bases agree with TRBD1. The V gene's germline CDR1 is KGHSH and CDR2 LQKENI. With 3 bases clipped from V and 8 bases from J, the junction kept 2 bases outside the gene matches. This CDR3 is 12 amino acids long. CDR3 protein: CASSPDREGYTF. Written as DNA, the CDR3 is TGTGCCAGCTCACCGGACAGGGAGGGCTACACCTTC.

The CDR3: CASSLAAAESTDTQYF. The CDR3 bases are TGTGCCAGCAGCTTAGCGGCGGCCGAGAGCACAGATACGCAGTATTTT. J is TRBJ2-3 and V is TRBV7-8; D not resolved. Trimming left V 0 bases short and J 0 bases short, with 10 bases between. The CDR3 runs to 16 residues. The germline V gene has CDR1 SGHVS and CDR2 FQNEAQ.

The chain is built from TRBV7-9 and TRBJ1-4, with a tentative D call TRBD1 (5 bases). Between the trimmed V and J ends, which lost 5 bases and 0 bases, there was a span of 13 bases. Per the germline V gene, CDR1 is SEHNR and CDR2 is FQNEAQ (reference sequence). This CDR3 is built from 16 residues. The CDR3 DNA reads TGTGCCAGCAGCACACGCGACAGTGCAACTAATGAAAAACTGTTTTTT. Protein: CASSTRDSATNEKLFF.

CDR3 residues: CSVRIRSSYNEQFF. The CDR3 DNA sequence: TGCAGCGTTCGCATTAGGAGCTCCTACAATGAGCAGTTCTTC. The chain is built from TRBV29-1 and TRBJ2-1; D not resolved. V was clipped by 5 bases and J by 0 bases, with 11 bases between them. The CDR3 loop spans 14 amino acids. Germline V lookup: CDR1 SQVTM, CDR2 ANQGSEA.

The chain has TRBV5-1 and TRBJ1-6; maybe TRBD1 (5 bases). There are 16 residues in the CDR3. Germline assignment: CDR1 SGHRS and CDR2 YFSETQ. The ends were cut back, 4 bases at V and 7 bases at J, with 18 bases in the middle. CDR3 DNA sequence: TGCGCCAGCAGCCCCCTGGGTGGGGGGGGAAATTCACCCCTCCACTTT. Its translation is CASSPLGGGGNSPLHF.